Listed here is a single T cell receptor beta chain. Its antigen is unknown. This specimen comes from a study of cytomegalovirus exposure and HLA in healthy donors. Whole-study findings and limits: According to the study, 160 or so TCR beta chains were cytomegalovirus-associated. Published work reported that the classifier diagnosed cytomegalovirus status with high specificity and sensitivity.

The donors were members of the validation cohort comprising approximately 120 subjects, separate from the roughly 600-subject first cohort. Some clones are missing from TCRdb's copy, which holds only in-frame ones; the method was immunoSEQ multiplex PCR. The data hold tens of thousands of clones, with 84% observed a single time. The CDR3 is 15 residues long. Germline trimming cut 3 bases from V and 1 base from J; bases unmatched to any gene: 2. The germline CDR1 and CDR2 sequences are SGHTA and FQGNSA. Source material: PBMCs. The sequence came from a woman aged 18-35 years in good health and CMV-seropositive. The rearrangement uses TRBV7-2 and TRBJ2-3, with 9 bases matching TRBD1. The CDR3 nucleotides are TGTGCCAGCAGCTTGACAGGGGGAGGCACAGATACGCAGTATTTT. Its translation: CASSLTGGGTDTQYF.